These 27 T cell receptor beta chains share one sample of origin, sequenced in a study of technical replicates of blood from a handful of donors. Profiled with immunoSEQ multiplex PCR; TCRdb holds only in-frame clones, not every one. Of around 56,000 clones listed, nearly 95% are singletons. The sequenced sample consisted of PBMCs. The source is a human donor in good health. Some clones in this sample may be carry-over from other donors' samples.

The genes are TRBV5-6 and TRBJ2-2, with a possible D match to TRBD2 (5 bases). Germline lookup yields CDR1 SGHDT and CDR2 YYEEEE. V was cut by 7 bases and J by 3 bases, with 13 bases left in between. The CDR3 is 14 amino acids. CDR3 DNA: TGTGCCAGCGCCCGGGGAGAGTACACCGGGGAGCTGTTTTTT. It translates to CASARGEYTGELFF.

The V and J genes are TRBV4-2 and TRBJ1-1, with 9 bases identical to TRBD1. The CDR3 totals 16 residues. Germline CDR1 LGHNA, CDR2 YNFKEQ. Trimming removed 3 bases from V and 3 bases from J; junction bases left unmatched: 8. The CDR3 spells CASSQGLDRGYTEAFF. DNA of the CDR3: TGTGCCAGCAGCCAGGGCCTGGACAGGGGATACACTGAAGCTTTCTTT.

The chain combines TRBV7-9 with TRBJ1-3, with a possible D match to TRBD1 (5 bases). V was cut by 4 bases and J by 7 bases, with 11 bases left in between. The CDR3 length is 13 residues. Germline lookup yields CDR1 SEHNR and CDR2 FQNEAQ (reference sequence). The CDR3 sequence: CASSSRRGNTIYF. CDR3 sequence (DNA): TGTGCCAGCAGCTCCCGAAGGGGTAACACCATATATTTT.

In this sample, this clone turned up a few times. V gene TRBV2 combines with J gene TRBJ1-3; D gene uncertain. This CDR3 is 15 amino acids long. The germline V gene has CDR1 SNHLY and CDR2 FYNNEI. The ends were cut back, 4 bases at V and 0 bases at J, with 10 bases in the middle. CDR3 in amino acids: CASSADGGSGNTIYF. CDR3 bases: TGTGCCAGCAGTGCGGACGGAGGCTCTGGAAACACCATATATTTT. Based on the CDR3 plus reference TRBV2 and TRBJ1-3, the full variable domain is EPEVTQTPSHQVTQMGQEVILRCVPISNHLYFYWYRQILGQKVEFLVSFYNNEISEKSEIFDDQFSVERPDGSNFTLKIRSTKLEDSAMYFCASSADGGSGNTIYFGEGSWLTVV.

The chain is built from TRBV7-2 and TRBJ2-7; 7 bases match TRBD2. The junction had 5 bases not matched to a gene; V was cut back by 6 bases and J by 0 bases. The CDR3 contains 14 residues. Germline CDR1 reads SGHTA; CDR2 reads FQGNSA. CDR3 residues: CASSSSGDSYEQYF. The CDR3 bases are TGTGCCAGCAGTTCAAGCGGGGACTCCTACGAGCAGTACTTC.

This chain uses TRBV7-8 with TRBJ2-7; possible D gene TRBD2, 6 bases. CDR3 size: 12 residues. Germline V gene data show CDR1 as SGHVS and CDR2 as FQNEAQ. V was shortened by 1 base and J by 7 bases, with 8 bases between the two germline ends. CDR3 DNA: TGTGCCAGCAGCTTAGACGCGGGAGAGCAGTACTTC. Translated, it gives CASSLDAGEQYF.

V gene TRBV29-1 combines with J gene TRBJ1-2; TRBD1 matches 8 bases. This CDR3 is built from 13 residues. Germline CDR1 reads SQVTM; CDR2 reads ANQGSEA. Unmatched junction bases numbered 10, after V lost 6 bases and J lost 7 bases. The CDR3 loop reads CSVGQDRFIGYTF. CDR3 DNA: TGCAGCGTGGGACAGGACAGGTTTATTGGCTACACCTTC.

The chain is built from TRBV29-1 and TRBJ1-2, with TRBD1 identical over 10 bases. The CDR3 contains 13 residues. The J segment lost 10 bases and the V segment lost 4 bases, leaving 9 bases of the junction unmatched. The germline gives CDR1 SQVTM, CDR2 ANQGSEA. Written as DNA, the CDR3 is TGCAGCGTTGGTGACAGGGGGCAAACGGACTACACCTTC. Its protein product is CSVGDRGQTDYTF.

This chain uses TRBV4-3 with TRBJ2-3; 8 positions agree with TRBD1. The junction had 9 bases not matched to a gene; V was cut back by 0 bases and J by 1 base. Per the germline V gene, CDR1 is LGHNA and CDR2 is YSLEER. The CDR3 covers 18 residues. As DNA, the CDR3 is TGCGCCAGCAGCCAAGATAGGTCAGGGGGCGCAGGCACAGATACGCAGTATTTT. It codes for CASSQDRSGGAGTDTQYF.

CDR3 DNA: TGTGCCAGCAGCTACCCGGACAGGCACAATTCACCCCTCCACTTT. This translates into CASSYPDRHNSPLHF. V and J are TRBV7-2 and TRBJ1-6, with TRBD1 identical over 7 bases. The CDR3 is 15 residues long. Germline CDR1 is SGHTA and CDR2 is FQGNSA. With V trimmed by 4 bases and J by 7 bases, 7 bases remained unmatched. Based on the CDR3 plus reference TRBV7-2 and TRBJ1-6, the full variable domain is GAGVSQSPSNKVTEKGKDVELRCDPISGHTALYWYRQSLGQGLEFLIYFQGNSAPDKSGLPSDRFSAERTGGSVSTLTIQRTQQEDSAVYLCASSYPDRHNSPLHFGNGTRLTVT.

The CDR3, as DNA: TGTGCCAGCAGCGTAGGGCTGGGCCGTAATTCGCCCCAGCATTTT. It translates to CASSVGLGRNSPQHF. This chain uses TRBV9 with TRBJ1-5; D unclear. This CDR3 spans 15 amino acids. Trimming shortened V by 0 bases and J by 9 bases, and 16 bases separated the two germline ends. Germline CDR1 and CDR2: SGDLS and YYNGEE.

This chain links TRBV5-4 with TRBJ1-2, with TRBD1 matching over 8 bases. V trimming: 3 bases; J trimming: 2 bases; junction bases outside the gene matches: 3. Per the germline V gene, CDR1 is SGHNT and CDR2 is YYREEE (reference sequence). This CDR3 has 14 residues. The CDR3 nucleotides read TGTGCCAGCAGCTCCGGACAGGGAAACTATGGCTACACCTTC. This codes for CASSSGQGNYGYTF.

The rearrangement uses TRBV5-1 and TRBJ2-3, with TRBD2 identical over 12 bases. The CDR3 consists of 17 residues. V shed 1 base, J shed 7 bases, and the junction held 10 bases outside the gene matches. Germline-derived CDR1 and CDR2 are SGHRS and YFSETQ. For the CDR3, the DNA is TGCGCCAGCAGCTTGTTGCCTAGCGGGGGGGGAAAGAATACGCAGTATTTT. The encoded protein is CASSLLPSGGGKNTQYF.

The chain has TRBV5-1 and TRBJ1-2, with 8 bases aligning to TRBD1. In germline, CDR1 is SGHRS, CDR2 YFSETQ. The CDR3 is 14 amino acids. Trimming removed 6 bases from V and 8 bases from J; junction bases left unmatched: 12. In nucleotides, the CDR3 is TGCGCCAGCACCCCCGGAGGACAGGGTCTCGGCTACACCTTC. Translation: CASTPGGQGLGYTF.

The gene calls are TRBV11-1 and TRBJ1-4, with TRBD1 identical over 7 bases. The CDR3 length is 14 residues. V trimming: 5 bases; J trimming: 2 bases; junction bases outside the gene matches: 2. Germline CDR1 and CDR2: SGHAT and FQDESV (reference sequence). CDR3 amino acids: CASSTGETNEKLFF. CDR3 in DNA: TGTGCCAGCAGCACAGGGGAGACTAATGAAAAACTGTTTTTT.

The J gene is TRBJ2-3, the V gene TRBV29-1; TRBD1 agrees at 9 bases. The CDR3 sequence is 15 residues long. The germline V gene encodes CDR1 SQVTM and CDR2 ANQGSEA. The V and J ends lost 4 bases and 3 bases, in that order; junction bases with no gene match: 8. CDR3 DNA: TGCAGCGTTGTAGGGGGACAGGGTTGGACAGATACGCAGTATTTT. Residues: CSVVGGQGWTDTQYF.

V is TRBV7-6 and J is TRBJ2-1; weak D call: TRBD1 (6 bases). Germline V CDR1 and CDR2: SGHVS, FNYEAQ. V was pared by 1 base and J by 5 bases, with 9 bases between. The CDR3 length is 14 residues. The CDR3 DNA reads TGTGCCAGCAGCTTAGACAGGGTACACAATGAGCAGTTCTTC. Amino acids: CASSLDRVHNEQFF. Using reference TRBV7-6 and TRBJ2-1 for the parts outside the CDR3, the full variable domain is GAGVSQSPRYKVTKRGQDVALRCDPISGHVSLYWYRQALGQGPEFLTYFNYEAQQDKSGLPNDRFSAERPEGSISTLTIQRTEQRDSAMYRCASSLDRVHNEQFFGPGTRLTVL.

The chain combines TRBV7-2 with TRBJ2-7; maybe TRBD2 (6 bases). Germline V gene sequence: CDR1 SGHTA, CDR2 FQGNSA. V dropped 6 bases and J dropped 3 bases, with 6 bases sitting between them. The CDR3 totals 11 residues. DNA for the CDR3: TGTGCCAGCAGGGAGGGCTACGAGCAGTACTTC. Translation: CASREGYEQYF.

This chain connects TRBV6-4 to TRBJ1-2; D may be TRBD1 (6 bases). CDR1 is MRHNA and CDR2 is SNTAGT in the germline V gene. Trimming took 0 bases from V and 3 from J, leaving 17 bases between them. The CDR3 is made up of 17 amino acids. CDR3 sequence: CASSDSGQTIVYYGYTF. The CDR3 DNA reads TGTGCCAGCAGTGACTCGGGACAAACGATTGTCTACTATGGCTACACCTTC.

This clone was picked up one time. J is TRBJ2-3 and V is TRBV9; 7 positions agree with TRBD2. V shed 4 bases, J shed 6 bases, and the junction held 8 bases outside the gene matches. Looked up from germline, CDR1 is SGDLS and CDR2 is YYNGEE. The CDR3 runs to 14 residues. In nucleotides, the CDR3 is TGTGCCAGCAGCCCCGGGGGAGGGCCGGATACGCAGTATTTT. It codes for CASSPGGGPDTQYF.

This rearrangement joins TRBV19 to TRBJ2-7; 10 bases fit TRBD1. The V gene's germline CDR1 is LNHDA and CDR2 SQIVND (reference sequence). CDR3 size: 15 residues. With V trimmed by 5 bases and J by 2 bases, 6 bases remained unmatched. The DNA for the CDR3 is TGTGCCAGTAGTCTGAGGACAGGGGGGGCCTACGAGCAGTACTTC. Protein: CASSLRTGGAYEQYF.

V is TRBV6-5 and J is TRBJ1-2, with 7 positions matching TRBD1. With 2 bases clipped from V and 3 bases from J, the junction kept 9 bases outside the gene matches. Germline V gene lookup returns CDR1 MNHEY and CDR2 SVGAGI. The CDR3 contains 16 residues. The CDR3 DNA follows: TGTGCCAGCAGTTACCATAATAAGGGGGCAGACTATGGCTACACCTTC. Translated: CASSYHNKGADYGYTF.

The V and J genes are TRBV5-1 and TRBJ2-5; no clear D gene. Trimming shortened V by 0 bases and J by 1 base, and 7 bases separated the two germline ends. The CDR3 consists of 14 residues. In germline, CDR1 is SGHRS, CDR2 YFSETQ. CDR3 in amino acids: CASSLGGTQETQYF. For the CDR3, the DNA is TGCGCCAGCAGCTTGGGCGGAACCCAAGAGACCCAGTACTTC.

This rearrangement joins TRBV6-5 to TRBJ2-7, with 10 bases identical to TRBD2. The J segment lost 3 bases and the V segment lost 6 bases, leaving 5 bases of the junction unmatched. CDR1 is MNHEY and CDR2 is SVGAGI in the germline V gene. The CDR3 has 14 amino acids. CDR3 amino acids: CASRKTSGVYEQYF. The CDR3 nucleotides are TGTGCCAGCAGAAAAACTAGCGGGGTCTACGAGCAGTACTTC.

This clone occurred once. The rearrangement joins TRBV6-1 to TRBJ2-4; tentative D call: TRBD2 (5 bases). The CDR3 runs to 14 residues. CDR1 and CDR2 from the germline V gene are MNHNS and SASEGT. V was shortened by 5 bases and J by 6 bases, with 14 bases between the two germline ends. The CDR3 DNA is TGTGCCAGCAGTCCAAGTTTTAGCGTAAACATTCAGTACTTC. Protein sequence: CASSPSFSVNIQYF.

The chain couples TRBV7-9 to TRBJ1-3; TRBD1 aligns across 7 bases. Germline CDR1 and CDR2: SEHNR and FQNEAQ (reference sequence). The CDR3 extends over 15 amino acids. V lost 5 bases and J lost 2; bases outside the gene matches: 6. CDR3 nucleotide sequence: TGTGCCAGCAGCGTTGATAGGGGGCCTGGAAACACCATATATTTT. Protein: CASSVDRGPGNTIYF.

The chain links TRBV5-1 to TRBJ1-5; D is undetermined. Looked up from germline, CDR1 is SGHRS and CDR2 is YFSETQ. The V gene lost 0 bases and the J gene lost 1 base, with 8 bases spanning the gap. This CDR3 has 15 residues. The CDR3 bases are TGCGCCAGCAGCTTGGCCGGGGTGAGCAATCAGCCCCAGCATTTT. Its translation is CASSLAGVSNQPQHF.